This T cell receptor beta chain appears in the sequencing data of a study of blood T cell repertoires in COVID-19. CDR3 size: 12 residues. Trimming took off 5 bases at V and 3 bases at J, with 8 bases between the two ends. The germline gives CDR1 SEHNR, CDR2 FQNEAQ (reference sequence). The method was immunoSEQ multiplex PCR; TCRdb's version includes in-frame clones alone and lacks a portion of them. This table holds around 330,000 clones, around 84% found once. The chain combines TRBV7-9 with TRBJ2-7; D is uncertain. This sequence originates from a woman aged 25 to 45 who had been exposed to COVID-19. Sequenced input: PBMCs or T cells enriched from blood (not recorded which). CDR3: CASSRPGYEQYF. In DNA form, the CDR3 reads TGTGCCAGCAGCAGACCAGGCTACGAGCAGTACTTC.